These T cell receptor beta chains were read from a single sample in a study of blood T cell repertoires in COVID-19. Sequencing was performed with immunoSEQ multiplex PCR; in TCRdb, only in-frame clones are kept and a portion is missing. The sample has fewer than 200,000 clones; more than 75% are singletons. The sequenced material came from peripheral blood. The receptors stem from a middle-aged man with active or convalescent COVID-19. Each CDR3 is given with its conserved first and last residue. D genes are given only for firm matches. Not every row has a clone size; where given, it reads once, few, many or a size class.

j_call: TRBJ1-2; clone_size: once; v_call: TRBV14; d_call: .; cdr3_aa: CASSQDFLVGYGYTF; cdr3_nt: TGTGCCAGCAGCCAAGATTTCCTCGTCGGCTATGGCTACACCTTC
j_call: TRBJ1-5; clone_size: .; v_call: TRBV28; d_call: TRBD1; cdr3_aa: CASSFGTGVQPQHF; cdr3_nt: TGTGCCAGCAGTTTTGGGACAGGGGTTCAGCCCCAGCATTTT
j_call: TRBJ2-3; clone_size: .; v_call: TRBV6-1; d_call: .; cdr3_aa: CASSEHSITDTQYF; cdr3_nt: TGTGCCAGCAGTGAACACTCTATCACAGATACGCAGTATTTT
j_call: TRBJ2-7; clone_size: .; v_call: TRBV28; d_call: TRBD1; cdr3_aa: CASSSVGQGVTYEQYF; cdr3_nt: TGTGCCAGCAGTTCCGTAGGACAGGGAGTAACCTACGAGCAGTACTTC
j_call: TRBJ1-6; clone_size: .; v_call: TRBV5-4; d_call: .; cdr3_aa: CASSFRGVGDSPLHF; cdr3_nt: TGTGCCAGCAGCTTCAGGGGTGTGGGTGATTCACCCCTCCACTTT
j_call: TRBJ1-4; clone_size: .; v_call: TRBV2; d_call: TRBD1; cdr3_aa: CASSIIQGDKLFF; cdr3_nt: TGTGCCAGCAGCATAATACAGGGGGACAAACTGTTTTTT
j_call: TRBJ1-1; clone_size: .; v_call: TRBV7-8; d_call: .; cdr3_aa: CATARQENTEAFF; cdr3_nt: TGTGCCACCGCGAGACAAGAAAACACTGAAGCTTTCTTT
j_call: TRBJ1-2; clone_size: once; v_call: TRBV5-1; d_call: TRBD1; cdr3_aa: CASTTGQETYGYTF; cdr3_nt: TGCGCCAGTACTACGGGACAGGAGACCTATGGCTACACCTTC
j_call: TRBJ1-6; clone_size: .; v_call: TRBV30; d_call: .; cdr3_aa: CACEASLGSPLHF; cdr3_nt: TGTGCCTGTGAGGCTAGCTTGGGATCACCCCTCCACTTT
j_call: TRBJ2-3; clone_size: .; v_call: TRBV15; d_call: .; cdr3_aa: CATSRDTATDTQYF; cdr3_nt: TGTGCCACCAGCAGAGATACTGCAACAGATACGCAGTATTTT
j_call: TRBJ2-5; clone_size: few; v_call: TRBV6-5; d_call: TRBD2; cdr3_aa: CASTGGVYQETQYF; cdr3_nt: TGTGCCAGCACCGGGGGGGTGTACCAAGAGACCCAGTACTTC
j_call: TRBJ2-5; clone_size: once; v_call: TRBV6-1; d_call: TRBD2; cdr3_aa: CASSERGGYQETQYF; cdr3_nt: TGTGCCAGCAGTGAACGGGGGGGGTACCAAGAGACCCAGTACTTC
j_call: TRBJ2-5; clone_size: once; v_call: TRBV4-1; d_call: TRBD2; cdr3_aa: CASSQDRGGPQETQYF; cdr3_nt: TGCGCCAGCAGCCAAGATCGGGGGGGGCCCCAAGAGACCCAGTACTTC
j_call: TRBJ2-1; clone_size: .; v_call: TRBV5-1; d_call: .; cdr3_aa: CASSDQGRVFNEQFF; cdr3_nt: TGCGCCAGCAGCGATCAGGGAAGAGTCTTCAATGAGCAGTTCTTC
j_call: TRBJ1-2; clone_size: once; v_call: TRBV29-1; d_call: TRBD1; cdr3_aa: CSVRDSNYGYTF; cdr3_nt: TGCAGCGTCCGGGACAGCAACTATGGCTACACCTTC
j_call: TRBJ2-5; clone_size: .; v_call: TRBV12-3/TRBV12-4; d_call: .; cdr3_aa: CASSSQETQYF; cdr3_nt: TGTGCCAGCAGTTCACAAGAGACCCAGTACTTC
j_call: TRBJ2-2; clone_size: .; v_call: TRBV28; d_call: TRBD2; cdr3_aa: CASSSTSGGAGGELFF; cdr3_nt: TGTGCCAGCAGTTCGACTAGCGGGGGGGCCGGCGGGGAGCTGTTTTTT
j_call: TRBJ2-1; clone_size: .; v_call: TRBV7-6; d_call: .; cdr3_aa: CASSFRTFSFGEQFF; cdr3_nt: TGTGCCAGCAGCTTTCGGACATTCAGCTTTGGTGAGCAGTTCTTC
j_call: TRBJ2-7; clone_size: once; v_call: TRBV28; d_call: .; cdr3_aa: CASKPLISYEQYF; cdr3_nt: TGTGCCAGCAAGCCATTAATTTCCTACGAGCAGTACTTC
j_call: TRBJ2-7; clone_size: once; v_call: TRBV4-1; d_call: .; cdr3_aa: CASSQEGQSLGGQYF; cdr3_nt: TGCGCCAGCAGCCAAGAAGGGCAGTCCCTCGGGGGGCAGTACTTC
j_call: TRBJ1-5; clone_size: .; v_call: TRBV10-3; d_call: TRBD1; cdr3_aa: CAISDWDRAGYQPQHF; cdr3_nt: TGTGCCATCAGTGATTGGGACAGGGCGGGGTATCAGCCCCAGCATTTT
j_call: TRBJ1-1; clone_size: .; v_call: TRBV10-3; d_call: TRBD1; cdr3_aa: CAIRSTGNTEAFF; cdr3_nt: TGTGCCATCAGATCGACAGGGAATACTGAAGCTTTCTTT
j_call: TRBJ2-3; clone_size: .; v_call: TRBV30; d_call: .; cdr3_aa: CTWERYTDTQYF; cdr3_nt: TGTACCTGGGAGCGGTACACAGATACGCAGTATTTT
j_call: TRBJ2-1; clone_size: .; v_call: TRBV19; d_call: TRBD2; cdr3_aa: CASSIPGLAGGKYNEQFF; cdr3_nt: TGTGCCAGTAGTATTCCGGGACTAGCGGGGGGAAAATACAATGAGCAGTTCTTC
j_call: TRBJ1-1; clone_size: .; v_call: TRBV30; d_call: .; cdr3_aa: CAWTQGTRMNTEAFF; cdr3_nt: TGTGCCTGGACCCAAGGGACACGGATGAACACTGAAGCTTTCTTT
j_call: TRBJ2-7; clone_size: .; v_call: TRBV5-1; d_call: .; cdr3_aa: CASSPGYRADEQYF; cdr3_nt: TGCGCCAGCAGCCCCGGGTACAGGGCGGACGAGCAGTACTTC
j_call: TRBJ2-5; clone_size: .; v_call: TRBV28; d_call: .; cdr3_aa: CASSLWPRGSGLETQYF; cdr3_nt: TGTGCCAGCAGTTTATGGCCTAGGGGGTCGGGTCTTGAGACCCAGTACTTC
j_call: TRBJ1-2; clone_size: once; v_call: TRBV5-1; d_call: .; cdr3_aa: CASSLGSGYSPYGYTF; cdr3_nt: TGCGCCAGCAGCTTGGGGTCGGGGTACTCCCCCTATGGCTACACCTTC
j_call: TRBJ1-3; clone_size: .; v_call: TRBV7-2; d_call: .; cdr3_aa: CASSLKGHHSGNTIYF; cdr3_nt: TGTGCCAGCAGCTTAAAGGGACATCACTCTGGAAACACCATATATTTT
j_call: TRBJ1-2; clone_size: .; v_call: TRBV6-2/TRBV6-3; d_call: TRBD1; cdr3_aa: CASSYSGQVFGYTF; cdr3_nt: TGTGCCAGCAGTTACTCAGGACAGGTTTTCGGCTACACCTTC
j_call: TRBJ2-1; clone_size: .; v_call: TRBV5-1; d_call: TRBD1; cdr3_aa: CASNGQGGNEQFF; cdr3_nt: TGCGCCAGCAACGGACAGGGAGGAAATGAGCAGTTCTTC
j_call: TRBJ2-1; clone_size: .; v_call: TRBV7-2; d_call: .; cdr3_aa: CASSSAQGVRNEQFF; cdr3_nt: TGTGCCAGCAGCTCAGCACAGGGTGTTCGGAATGAGCAGTTCTTC
j_call: TRBJ1-2; clone_size: .; v_call: TRBV18; d_call: .; cdr3_aa: CASSPAGDGYTF; cdr3_nt: TGTGCCAGCTCACCGGCAGGGGACGGCTACACCTTC
j_call: TRBJ2-7; clone_size: .; v_call: TRBV7-9; d_call: TRBD1; cdr3_aa: CASSRTGGFYEQYF; cdr3_nt: TGTGCCAGCAGCCGGACAGGGGGCTTCTACGAGCAGTACTTC
j_call: TRBJ1-2; clone_size: .; v_call: TRBV7-2; d_call: .; cdr3_aa: CASSVTDNYGYTF; cdr3_nt: TGTGCCAGCAGCGTGACAGATAACTATGGCTACACCTTC
j_call: TRBJ1-2; clone_size: .; v_call: TRBV7-6; d_call: .; cdr3_aa: CASSLGQHYGYTF; cdr3_nt: TGTGCCAGCAGCCTAGGACAGCACTATGGCTACACCTTC
j_call: TRBJ2-4; clone_size: .; v_call: TRBV7-6; d_call: TRBD2; cdr3_aa: CASRRERGAKNIQYF; cdr3_nt: TGTGCCAGCAGACGTGAGCGGGGAGCCAAAAACATTCAGTACTTC
j_call: TRBJ2-1; clone_size: .; v_call: TRBV7-2; d_call: TRBD2; cdr3_aa: CASSQDVAGGRYNEQFF; cdr3_nt: TGTGCCAGCAGCCAGGATGTTGCGGGGGGGCGATACAATGAGCAGTTCTTC
j_call: TRBJ1-2; clone_size: .; v_call: TRBV19; d_call: .; cdr3_aa: CASSMVGPSYGYTF; cdr3_nt: TGTGCCAGTAGTATGGTGGGCCCAAGCTATGGCTACACCTTC
j_call: TRBJ1-5; clone_size: once; v_call: TRBV25-1; d_call: TRBD1; cdr3_aa: CASSESRQGRSNQPQHF; cdr3_nt: TGTGCCAGCAGTGAATCCCGACAGGGAAGGAGCAATCAGCCCCAGCATTTT
j_call: TRBJ2-5; clone_size: .; v_call: TRBV6-2/TRBV6-3; d_call: .; cdr3_aa: CASSPQNQETQYF; cdr3_nt: TGTGCCAGCAGTCCCCAAAATCAAGAGACCCAGTACTTC
j_call: TRBJ1-2; clone_size: .; v_call: TRBV29-1; d_call: .; cdr3_aa: CSVDILLRGGNYGYTF; cdr3_nt: TGCAGCGTTGATATCCTCCTAAGGGGTGGAAACTATGGCTACACCTTC
j_call: TRBJ2-1; clone_size: .; v_call: TRBV27; d_call: .; cdr3_aa: CASSLRQYNEQFF; cdr3_nt: TGTGCCAGCAGTTTACGTCAGTACAATGAGCAGTTCTTC
j_call: TRBJ1-2; clone_size: .; v_call: TRBV7-9; d_call: .; cdr3_aa: CASSLGPENYGYTF; cdr3_nt: TGTGCCAGCAGCTTAGGTCCGGAGAACTATGGCTACACCTTC
j_call: TRBJ2-5; clone_size: once; v_call: TRBV5-1; d_call: TRBD2; cdr3_aa: CASSLLAGEETQYF; cdr3_nt: TGCGCCAGCAGCTTACTAGCGGGGGAAGAGACCCAGTACTTC
j_call: TRBJ1-6; clone_size: few; v_call: TRBV12-3/TRBV12-4; d_call: .; cdr3_aa: CASRRRGEPLHF; cdr3_nt: TGTGCCAGCAGGCGTCGGGGAGAACCCCTCCACTTT
j_call: TRBJ2-5; clone_size: .; v_call: TRBV29-1; d_call: .; cdr3_aa: CSVAKGVRQETQYF; cdr3_nt: TGCAGCGTTGCCAAGGGAGTCCGTCAAGAGACCCAGTACTTC
j_call: TRBJ1-2; clone_size: .; v_call: TRBV19; d_call: .; cdr3_aa: CASSAVLRHNYGYTF; cdr3_nt: TGTGCCAGTAGCGCGGTCTTAAGGCATAACTATGGCTACACCTTC
j_call: TRBJ1-4; clone_size: .; v_call: TRBV2; d_call: .; cdr3_aa: CASSDRRAPNEKLFF; cdr3_nt: TGTGCCAGCAGTGACCGCAGGGCCCCTAATGAAAAACTGTTTTTT
j_call: TRBJ1-5; clone_size: few; v_call: TRBV12-3/TRBV12-4; d_call: .; cdr3_aa: CASSPQGFQPQHF; cdr3_nt: TGTGCCAGCAGTCCGCAGGGATTTCAGCCCCAGCATTTT
j_call: TRBJ2-3; clone_size: .; v_call: TRBV28; d_call: .; cdr3_aa: CASTTSTDTQYF; cdr3_nt: TGTGCCAGCACCACTAGCACAGATACGCAGTATTTT
j_call: TRBJ1-2; clone_size: .; v_call: TRBV6-5; d_call: .; cdr3_aa: CASSQGYYGYTF; cdr3_nt: TGTGCCAGCAGCCAGGGATACTATGGCTACACCTTC
j_call: TRBJ1-4; clone_size: .; v_call: TRBV30; d_call: .; cdr3_aa: CAGLTWGEKLFF; cdr3_nt: TGTGCCGGACTCACCTGGGGTGAAAAACTGTTTTTT
j_call: TRBJ1-2; clone_size: once; v_call: TRBV19; d_call: TRBD1; cdr3_aa: CASKARDSYGYTF; cdr3_nt: TGTGCCAGTAAAGCCCGGGACAGTTATGGCTACACCTTC